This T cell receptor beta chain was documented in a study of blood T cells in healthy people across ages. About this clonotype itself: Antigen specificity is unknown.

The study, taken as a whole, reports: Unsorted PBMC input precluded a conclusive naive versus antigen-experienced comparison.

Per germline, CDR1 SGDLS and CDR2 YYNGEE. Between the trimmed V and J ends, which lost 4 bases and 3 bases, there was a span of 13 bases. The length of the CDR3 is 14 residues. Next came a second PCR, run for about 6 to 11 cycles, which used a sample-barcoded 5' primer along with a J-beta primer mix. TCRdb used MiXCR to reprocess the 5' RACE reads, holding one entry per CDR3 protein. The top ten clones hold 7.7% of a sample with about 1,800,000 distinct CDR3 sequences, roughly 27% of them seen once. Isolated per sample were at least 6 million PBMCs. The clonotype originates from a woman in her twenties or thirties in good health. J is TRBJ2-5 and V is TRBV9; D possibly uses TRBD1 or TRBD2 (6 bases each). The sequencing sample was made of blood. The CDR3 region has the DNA TGTGCCAGCAGCCCCGGGGGCAAAGAAGAGACCCAGTACTTC. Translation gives CASSPGGKEETQYF.